This T cell receptor beta chain was sequenced during a study of human T cells and chemical hapten exposure. In TCRdb, the RACE reads were re-called with MiXCR into one record per CDR3 protein. The sample contains around 350,000 distinct CDR3 sequences, over 5% of which appear only once. This clonotype has just a few counts. Indicated time point: pre-sensitization, week 0. Treatment specified: therapeutic diphenylcyclopropenone sensitization with weekly scalp DPC. Trimming left V 1 base short and J 5 bases short, with 12 bases between. The CDR3 is 15 amino acids. CDR1 and CDR2 from the germline V gene are MGHRA and YSYEKL.

The receptor was isolated from a woman between 18 and 29 years old with alopecia areata. Some clones in this sample may be carry-over from other donors' samples. The chain employs TRBV4-1 and TRBJ1-5; unclear D gene. The input for sequencing was whole blood, taken in connection with sensitization to the hapten diphenylcyclopropenone (DPC). Written as DNA, the CDR3 is TGCGCCAGCAGCCAAGGAAGTGACGACCATCAGCCCCAGCATTTT. This sequence encodes CASSQGSDDHQPQHF.